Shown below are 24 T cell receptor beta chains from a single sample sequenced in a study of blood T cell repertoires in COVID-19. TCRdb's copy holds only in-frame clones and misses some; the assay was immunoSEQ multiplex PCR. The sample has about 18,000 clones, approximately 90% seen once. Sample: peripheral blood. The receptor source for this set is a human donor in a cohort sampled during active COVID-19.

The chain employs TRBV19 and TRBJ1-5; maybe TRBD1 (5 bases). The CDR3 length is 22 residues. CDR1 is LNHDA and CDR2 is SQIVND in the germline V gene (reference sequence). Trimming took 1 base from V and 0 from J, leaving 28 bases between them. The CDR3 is CASSIGSLEAGRQTYSNQPQHF. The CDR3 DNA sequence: TGTGCCAGTAGTATAGGTTCCCTTGAGGCAGGGCGCCAGACTTATAGCAATCAGCCCCAGCATTTT.

This CDR3 reads CASSEHSGDSYEQYF. CDR3 coding DNA: TGTGCCAGCAGTGAACATAGCGGGGACTCCTACGAGCAGTACTTC. The J gene is TRBJ2-7, the V gene TRBV28; 8 bases match TRBD2. CDR3 size: 15 residues. Germline V gives CDR1 MDHEN, CDR2 SYDVKM. V shed 5 bases and J 0 bases; nucleotides not matched to a gene: 6.

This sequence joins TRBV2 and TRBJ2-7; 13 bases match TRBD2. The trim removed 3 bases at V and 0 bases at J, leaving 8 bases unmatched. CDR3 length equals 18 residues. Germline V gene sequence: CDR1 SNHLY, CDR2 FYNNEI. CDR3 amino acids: CASSDPETSGRRSYEQYF. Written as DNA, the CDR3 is TGTGCCAGCAGTGACCCGGAGACTAGCGGGAGGCGCTCCTACGAGCAGTACTTC. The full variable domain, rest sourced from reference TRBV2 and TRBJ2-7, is EPEVTQTPSHQVTQMGQEVILRCVPISNHLYFYWYRQILGQKVEFLVSFYNNEISEKSEIFDDQFSVERPDGSNFTLKIRSTKLEDSAMYFCASSDPETSGRRSYEQYFGPGTRLTVT.

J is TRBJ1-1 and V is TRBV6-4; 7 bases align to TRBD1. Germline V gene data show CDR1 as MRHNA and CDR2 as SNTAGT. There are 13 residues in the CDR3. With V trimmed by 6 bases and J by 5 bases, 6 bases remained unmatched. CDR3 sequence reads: CASRRTGDTEAFF. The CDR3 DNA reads TGTGCCAGCAGGAGAACAGGGGATACTGAAGCTTTCTTT.

The CDR3 sequence: CASSLRPQGSGANVLTF. CDR3 sequence (DNA): TGCGCCAGCAGCTTGCGGCCACAGGGCTCTGGGGCCAACGTCCTGACTTTC. The chain recombines TRBV5-1 with TRBJ2-6; tentatively, D is TRBD1 (6 bases). Germline V gene sequence: CDR1 SGHRS, CDR2 YFSETQ. The CDR3 runs 17 residues. Deletions cut 1 base from V and 0 bases from J, with 11 bases between.

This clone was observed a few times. CDR3 nucleotide sequence: TGTGCCAGCAGCCAGTGGGGGGGTTATCAGCCCCAGCATTTT. This sequence encodes CASSQWGGYQPQHF. The chain has TRBV6-2 or TRBV6-3 and TRBJ1-5; TRBD1 is a possible D gene (5 bases). CDR3 size: 14 residues. Germline V gene sequence: CDR1 MNHEY, CDR2 SVGEGT. Trimming removed 6 bases from V and 5 bases from J, with 14 bases in between.

DNA of the CDR3: TGTGCCAGCAGCTTGCAGATGCACTATAATTCACCCCTCCACTTT. Translating it yields CASSLQMHYNSPLHF. The chain carries TRBV5-6 and TRBJ1-6, with D unresolved. Germline CDR1 reads SGHDT; CDR2 reads YYEEEE. The ends were cut back, 1 base at V and 3 bases at J, with 8 bases in the middle. This CDR3 region has 15 residues.

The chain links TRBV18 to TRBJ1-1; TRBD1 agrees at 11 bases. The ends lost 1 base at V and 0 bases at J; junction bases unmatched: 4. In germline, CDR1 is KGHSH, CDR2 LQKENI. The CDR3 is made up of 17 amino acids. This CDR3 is CASSPLGQGGLNTEAFF. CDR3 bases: TGTGCCAGCTCACCACTGGGACAGGGGGGATTGAACACTGAAGCTTTCTTT.

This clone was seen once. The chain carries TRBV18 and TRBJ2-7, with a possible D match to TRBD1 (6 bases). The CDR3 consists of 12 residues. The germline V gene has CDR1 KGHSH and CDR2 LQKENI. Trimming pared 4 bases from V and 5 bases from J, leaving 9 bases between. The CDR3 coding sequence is TGTGCCAGCTCACAACAGGGCCACGAGCAGTACTTC. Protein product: CASSQQGHEQYF. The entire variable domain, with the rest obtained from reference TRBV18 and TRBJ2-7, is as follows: NAGVMQNPRHLVRRRGQEARLRCSPMKGHSHVYWYRQLPEEGLKFMVYLQKENIIDESGMPKERFSAEFPKEGPSILRIQQVVRGDSAAYFCASSQQGHEQYFGPGTRLTVT.

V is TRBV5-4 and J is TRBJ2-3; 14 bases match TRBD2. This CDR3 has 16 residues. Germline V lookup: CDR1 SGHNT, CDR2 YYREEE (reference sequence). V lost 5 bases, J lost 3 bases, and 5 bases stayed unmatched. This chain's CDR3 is CASRPGLAGETDTQYF. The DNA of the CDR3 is TGTGCCAGCAGGCCGGGACTAGCGGGAGAGACAGATACGCAGTATTTT. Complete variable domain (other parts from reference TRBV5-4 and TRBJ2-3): ETGVTQSPTHLIKTRGQQVTLRCSSQSGHNTVSWYQQALGQGPQFIFQYYREEENGRGNFPPRFSGLQFPNYSSELNVNALELDDSALYLCASRPGLAGETDTQYFGPGTRLTVL.

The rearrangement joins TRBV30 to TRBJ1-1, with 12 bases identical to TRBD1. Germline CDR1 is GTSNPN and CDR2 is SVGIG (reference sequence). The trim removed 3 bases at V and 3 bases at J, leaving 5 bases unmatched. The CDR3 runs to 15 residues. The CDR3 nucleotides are TGTGCCTGGAGGGAGGGACAGGGGGCGCACACTGAAGCTTTCTTT. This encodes CAWREGQGAHTEAFF.

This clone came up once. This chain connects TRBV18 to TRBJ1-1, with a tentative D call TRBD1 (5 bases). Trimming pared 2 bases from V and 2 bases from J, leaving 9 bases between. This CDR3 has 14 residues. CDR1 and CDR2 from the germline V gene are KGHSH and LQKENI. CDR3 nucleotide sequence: TGTGCCAGCTCACCAAAACAGGCAAACACTGAAGCTTTCTTT. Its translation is CASSPKQANTEAFF.

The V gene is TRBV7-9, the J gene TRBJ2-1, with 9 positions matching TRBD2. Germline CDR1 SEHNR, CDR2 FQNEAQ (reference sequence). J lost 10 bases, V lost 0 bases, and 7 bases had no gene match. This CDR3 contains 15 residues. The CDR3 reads CASSLAGSGGGEQFF. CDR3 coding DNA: TGTGCCAGCAGCTTAGCGGGTAGCGGGGGCGGGGAGCAGTTCTTC.

The CDR3 DNA sequence: TGTGCCAGCAGCTTAGCGGCCGCTAGCGGAGCTGGGGCCAACGTCCTGACTTTC. Residues: CASSLAAASGAGANVLTF. This rearrangement joins TRBV7-8 to TRBJ2-6; 7 positions match TRBD2. There are 18 residues in the CDR3. From germline, CDR1 is SGHVS and CDR2 FQNEAQ. V shed 0 bases and J 2 bases; nucleotides not matched to a gene: 7.

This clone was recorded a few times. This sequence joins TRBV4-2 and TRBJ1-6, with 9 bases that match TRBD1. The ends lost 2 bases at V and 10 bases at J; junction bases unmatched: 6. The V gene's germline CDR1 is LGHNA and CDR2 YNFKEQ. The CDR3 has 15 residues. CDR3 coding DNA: TGTGCCAGCAGCCAATGGACAGGGGATGAATCACCCCTCCACTTT. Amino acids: CASSQWTGDESPLHF.

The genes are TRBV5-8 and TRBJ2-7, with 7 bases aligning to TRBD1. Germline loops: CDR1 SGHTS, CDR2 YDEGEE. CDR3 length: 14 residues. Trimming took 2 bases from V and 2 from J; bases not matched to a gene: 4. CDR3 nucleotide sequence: TGTGCCAGCAGCTTTCCGGGACAGACCTACGAGCAGTACTTC. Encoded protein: CASSFPGQTYEQYF.

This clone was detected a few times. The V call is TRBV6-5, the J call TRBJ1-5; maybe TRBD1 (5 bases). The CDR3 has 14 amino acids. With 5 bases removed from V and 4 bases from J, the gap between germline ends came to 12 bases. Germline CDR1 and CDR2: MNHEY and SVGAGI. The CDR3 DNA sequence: TGTGCCAGCAGTCCATACCCAGGGAATCAGCCCCAGCATTTT. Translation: CASSPYPGNQPQHF.

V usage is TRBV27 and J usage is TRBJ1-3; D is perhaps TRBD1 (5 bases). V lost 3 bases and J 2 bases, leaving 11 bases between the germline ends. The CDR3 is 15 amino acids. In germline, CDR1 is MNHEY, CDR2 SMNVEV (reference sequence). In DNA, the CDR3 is TGTGCCAGCAGTTTGAGAAAGGGGACTGGAAACACCATATATTTT. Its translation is CASSLRKGTGNTIYF.

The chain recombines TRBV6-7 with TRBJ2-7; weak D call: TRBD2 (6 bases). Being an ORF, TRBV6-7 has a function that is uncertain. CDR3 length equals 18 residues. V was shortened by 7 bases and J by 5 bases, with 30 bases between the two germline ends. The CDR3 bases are TGTGCCAGCACGCCGCCTCAAGAAGAGGGGAGGTTGGCCAACGAGCAGTACTTC. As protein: CASTPPQEEGRLANEQYF.

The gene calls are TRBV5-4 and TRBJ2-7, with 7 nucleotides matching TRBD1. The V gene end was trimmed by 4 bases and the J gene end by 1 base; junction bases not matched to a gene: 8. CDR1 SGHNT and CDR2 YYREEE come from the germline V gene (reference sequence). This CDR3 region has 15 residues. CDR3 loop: CASSPLWDSSYEQYF. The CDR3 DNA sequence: TGTGCCAGCAGCCCACTGTGGGACAGTTCCTACGAGCAGTACTTC.

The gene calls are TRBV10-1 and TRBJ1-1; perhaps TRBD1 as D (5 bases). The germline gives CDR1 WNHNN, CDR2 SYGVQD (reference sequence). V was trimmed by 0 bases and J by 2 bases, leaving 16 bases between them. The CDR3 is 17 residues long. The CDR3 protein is CASSESSAMGPNTEAFF. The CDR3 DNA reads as TGCGCCAGCAGTGAGTCATCAGCGATGGGGCCTAACACTGAAGCTTTCTTT.

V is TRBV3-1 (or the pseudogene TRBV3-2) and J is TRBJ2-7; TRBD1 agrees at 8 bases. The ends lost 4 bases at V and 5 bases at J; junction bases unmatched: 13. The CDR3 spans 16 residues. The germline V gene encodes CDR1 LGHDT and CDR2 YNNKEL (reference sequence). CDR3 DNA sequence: TGTGCCAGCAGCCGCCGTGTGGACAGGGAAAGCGACGAGCAGTACTTC. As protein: CASSRRVDRESDEQYF.

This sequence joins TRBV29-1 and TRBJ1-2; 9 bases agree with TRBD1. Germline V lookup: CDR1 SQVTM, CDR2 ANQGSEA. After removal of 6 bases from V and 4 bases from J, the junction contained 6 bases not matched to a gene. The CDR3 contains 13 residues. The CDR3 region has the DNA TGCAGCGTCCCCGGACAGGGGATCTATGGCTACACCTTC. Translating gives CSVPGQGIYGYTF.

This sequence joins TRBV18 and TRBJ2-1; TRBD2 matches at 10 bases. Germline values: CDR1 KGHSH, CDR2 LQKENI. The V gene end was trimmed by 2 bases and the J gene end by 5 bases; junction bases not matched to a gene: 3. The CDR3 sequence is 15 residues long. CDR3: CASSPKAGGNNEQFF. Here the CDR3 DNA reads TGTGCCAGCTCACCAAAAGCGGGGGGGAACAATGAGCAGTTCTTC.